Here is one TCR beta chain with its context. The antigen is unknown. The CDR3 has 14 amino acids. The ends were cut back, 4 bases at V and 7 bases at J, with 13 bases in the middle. The germline V gene encodes CDR1 LNHNV and CDR2 YYDKDF (reference sequence). The record originates from a study of graft-versus-host responses after intestinal transplantation. Study context: Each of the recipients got a multivisceral, liver-intestinal, or isolated intestinal transplant.

Sequenced by immunoSEQ multiplex PCR; TCRdb stores in-frame clones only, minus some. The sample holds approximately 32,000 clones, around 94% seen once. Study-wide findings and caveats: GvH clonotypes were identified within recipient marrow, with a subset emerging first in ileum or blood.

This receptor was identified in a human patient who received an intestinal transplant, so some T cells may come from the graft donor. This chain uses TRBV15 with TRBJ1-4; D ambiguous. This specimen was PBMCs, taken 16 days after intestinal transplant. In DNA form, the CDR3 reads TGTGCCACCAGCATTTACCCTGAGGGTGAAAAACTGTTTTTT. It yields the protein CATSIYPEGEKLFF.